This T cell receptor (beta chain) was identified during a study of T-cell memory formation after mild COVID-19. This clonotype was seen a handful of times. Antigen: not known. Study observations and caveats: Pre-infection memory held some responding clones, suggesting pre-existing cross-reactive T cells responded. A balance of CD4 and CD8 characterized clones contracting day 15 to 85, whereas later expanders leaned CD4+. CM and EM subsets held most contracting CD4+ clones; EMRA held CD8+ ones.

Unmatched junction bases numbered 9, after V lost 7 bases and J lost 4 bases. Per germline, CDR1 MNHNS and CDR2 SASEGT. This CDR3 is 16 amino acids long. Using constant-segment primers, 5'RACE produced TCR alpha and TCR beta cDNA libraries carrying sample barcodes and UMIs. Using its own MiXCR run on the 5' RACE reads, TCRdb lists one record per CDR3 protein. The profile shows about 420,000 distinct CDR3 sequences, 23% of them singletons. The genes are TRBV6-1 and TRBJ2-3; 12 bases fit TRBD2. The sequence was obtained from an adult woman who had mild COVID-19 (a few samples of this study predate the infection). Cell type and time point are not known. Sequenced input: PBMCs or a T cell subset sorted from them (not recorded which). The CDR3 DNA follows: TGTGCCAGCACCGAGACTAGCGGGGGAGGATCAGATACGCAGTATTTT. It encodes CASTETSGGGSDTQYF.